This T cell receptor (beta chain) was identified during a study of cytomegalovirus exposure and HLA in healthy donors (dated by TCRdb to about 2017). Regarding the complete study: An earlier analysis of roughly 630 of the donors reported 250 to 350 Gb of sequence data and roughly 100 million unique TCR beta sequences from roughly 200 million T cells. Besides the first cohort of approximately 670 subjects, a separate validation cohort made up of 120 different subjects was used. Among a few hundred genotyped donors of the cohort, an average of about 240,000 unique TCR beta nucleotide sequences were sequenced per donor, about a sixth of them non-productive. The study was designed to test whether signatures of past pathogen exposure could be identified by cataloging public T cell receptors. Donor age, sex, ethnicity and CMV serostatus were compiled alongside the repertoire data. Typing coverage varied by locus: 629-630 donors for A, B, C, DRB1 and DQB1; more than 500 for DQA1; approximately 570 for DPA1; 450 to 480 for DPB1. The study combined high-throughput TCR immunosequencing, statistical association of individual TCRs with disease status, and machine learning to predict cytomegalovirus infection status. Using immunosequencing, the study profiled T cell repertoires from about 620 subjects and related those repertoires to cytomegalovirus serostatus. Rather than drawing on any new phenotypic data, the later analysis identified candidate immune exposures from TCR beta sequences and the way those sequences occurred across donors. Approximately 300 gigabases of sequencing data and about 92 million unique TCR sequences made up an early release that covered nearly 650 HLA-typed donors. HLA typing covered class I and class II loci at four-digit resolution. A later analysis re-analyzed previously published TCR beta repertoires from roughly 690 donors and added high-resolution HLA genotyping to study TCR occurrence patterns. Of the roughly 400 genotyped donors, 81% were placed in the genetic ancestry cluster associated with self-reported Caucasian donors. A later genetic analysis used genome-wide SNP genotypes for about three fifths of the 666 donors, treating that subset as a discovery cohort. All discovery cohort repertoires had been generated on a single sequencing platform. An earlier analysis of 587 of the donors applied high-throughput TCR beta sequencing to assess whether each TCR beta V gene segment acted as functional or pseudogenic. Because of strong linkage in the cohort, five DR-DQ haplotypes were treated as single units for association and clustering. Overall study outcomes, separate from this receptor: A group of highly shared sequence variants was considered likely to be a technical artifact of the sequencing pipeline. A later genetic analysis reported fewer N-insertions in productive TCRs among donors in an Asian-associated ancestry cluster than the roughly 700-donor mean. It was suggested by the authors that the approach could potentially be generalized to other disease states and immunological phenotypes. Because counts were too low, some 17 rarely observed V segments, including chromosome 9 orphons, were left out of the earlier analysis of about 500 of the donors. In a later genetic analysis, a missense DCLRE1C variant was associated with V-gene and J-gene trimming of TCR beta chains, and the association was replicated in an independent cohort. CMV serostatus was the only immune exposure information available for the cohort. A later analysis associated 17,000 or so TCR beta sequences with specific HLA alleles at a false discovery rate of 0.05. Most TCR sequences were observed very rarely across donors, whereas some public TCRs were present in many individuals. Correlated functional status among segregating V segments might be attributable to linkage disequilibrium, but an unknown experimental factor could not be ruled out. A later analysis reported that several top co-occurrence clusters appeared linked to parvovirus B19, influenza, CMV and Epstein-Barr virus. When HLA alleles, especially DR and DQ, strongly co-occurred, TCR associations were difficult to assign to individual alleles. Presence/absence analyses assumed roughly uniform sequencing depth across donors, an assumption that may not hold. In both the original and validation cohorts, the classifier was reported to diagnose cytomegalovirus status with high specificity and sensitivity. Only TCR beta chains were sequenced in this cohort, and the absence of alpha or paired-chain data limited detectable features. In vitro tests confirmed that a few of the cytomegalovirus-associated TCR beta chains recognize cytomegalovirus antigens. Because some donors lacked HLA typing at each locus, the association tests relied only on the typed subset. The study listed 164 TCR beta chains as associated with cytomegalovirus. In a later analysis, HLA-associated TCR beta chains were found to be more clonally expanded and to have lower generation probabilities than equally common non-associated chains. A later analysis found that most CMV-associated TCR beta chains appeared HLA-restricted, with HLA associations seemingly driven largely by CMV exposure. A later analysis found that TCR association rates varied across HLA loci, with DRB1 alleles showing the most associated TCRs and HLA-C alleles the fewest. An earlier analysis of some 590 of the donors showed that most TCR beta V segments appeared in productive rearrangements either about 90% or about 30% of the time, which broadly matched IMGT annotations. A further reported finding was that TCR beta sequences accurately predicted the HLA-A and HLA-B alleles for most subjects in the first cohort.

The protocol used for the library was the immunoSEQ multiplex PCR assay. A mixture of 60 forward primers for TCR Vbeta segments and 13 reverse primers for TCR Jbeta segments was used in the multiplex PCR. The CDR3 region of rearranged TCR beta genes was amplified from genomic DNA by a multiplex PCR assay. The Illumina HiSeq System was used to sequence the amplified TCR beta libraries as 87-base-pair reads. In the paper's pipeline: A later analysis counted approximately 74 million unique TCR beta chains across the 600 to 850 repertoires, and about 10 million of these chains were shared by at least two donors. Raw reads were error-corrected and collapsed into unique sequences with a nearest-neighbor algorithm that merged closely related sequences to remove PCR and sequencing errors. Alignment of CDR3 sequences to IMGT reference sequences was used to assign V, D and J gene segments. For a sequence to be retained, a match of at least six nucleotides to both a V gene segment and a J gene segment was required. Rearrangements were classified as productive when the CDR3 lacked stop codons and remained in frame with V and J, and all other rearrangements were classified as non-productive. Following IMGT convention, CDR3 was defined as the stretch from the second conserved V-encoded cysteine up to the conserved J-encoded phenylalanine. Sequences without an unambiguous match to a single V gene segment were excluded from the earlier analysis of approximately 560 of the donors. In an earlier analysis of several hundred of the donors, a V segment was called functional when productive rearrangements were above 56.7%, and segregating when the standard deviation between donors exceeded 5%. A statistical classification framework was built for diagnosing cytomegalovirus status from the catalog of TCR beta chain sequences. In a later analysis, TCR nucleotide sequences were compared against IMGT/GENE-DB human TR gene sequences so that V and J genes could be assigned. In a later analysis, CDR3 sequences and most-parsimonious VDJ recombination scenarios were assigned using the TCRdist pipeline. A later analysis defined each TCR beta chain by its CDR3 amino acid sequence plus V-gene family, and excluded reads lacking a unique V-gene family. As a way to deal with suspected cross-contamination and a sequencing artifact, a later analysis dropped approximately 570 nucleotide sequences that were highly shared and had low generation probability. In a later analysis, a clonal expansion index was calculated for each public chain from normalized within-repertoire ranks of inferred template counts. In a later analysis, generation probabilities were computed with a VDJ recombination model fitted to out-of-frame rearrangements, and the resulting probabilities were checked against IGoR. In a later analysis, TCR-TCR, TCR-HLA and TCR-CMV co-occurrence was scored with hypergeometric tests, and a repertoire-size bias correction was applied to TCR pairs. A later analysis estimated false discovery rates by permuting HLA or CMV assignments 20 times. In a later analysis, co-occurring TCRs were grouped using DBSCAN, with TCRdist sequence similarity added in when clustering inside HLA-allele-positive subsets. Repertoires with fewer than 30,000 or more than 120,000 public chains were left out of co-occurrence clustering, as were about five repertoires with anomalous nucleotide sharing. In TCRdb, the immuneACCESS table is reduced to in-frame sequences with V and J assigned. These tables do not hold every clone; where another copy was compared, an unresolved V gene accounts for under half, and the others remain unexplained. The DNA gave D and trimming, while V, J and clone size come from that table. This sample is represented by about 93,000 clones; around 77% of them were singletons. The ten top clones hold less than 8% of the sample.

A note on this clone: Its antigen is currently not known. It has no much larger one-base neighbor in the sample; base qualities were not kept.

The cohort comprised under 700 healthy bone marrow donors. At the time of sampling, all cohort members were nominally healthy, though unrecorded immune exposures were likely present. The donor tested CMV seronegative, placing the donor among the 350 or so seronegative members of the cohort. A peripheral blood sample was collected from each donor, and TCR beta sequencing was performed on peripheral blood mononuclear cells. Genomic DNA extraction from the blood cell samples was performed with the Qiagen DNeasy Blood Extraction Kit. What was sequenced was PBMCs. The TCR sequence derives from a man aged 25 to 40 in good health and CMV-seronegative.

The DNA sequence reads TGTGCCAGCAGCCAACTAGTCGGGACCTACGAGCAGTACTTC. Translated, this gives CASSQLVGTYEQYF. The V and J segments used are TRBV4-2 and TRBJ2-7, with TRBD2 as a weak D call on 5 bases. Inclusive of the bounding cysteine and phenylalanine, the CDR3 is 14 residues long. Kept here is only the CDR3 DNA, which spans 42 bases and is read in frame from base 1. CDR1 LGHNA and CDR2 YNFKEQ are derived from the germline V gene. V is pared back by 2 bases and J by 2 bases, with 10 bases lying between the germline termini.